This is a list of T cell receptor beta chains from one sample in a study of blood T cells in healthy people across ages. TCRdb redid the calling of the 5' RACE reads with MiXCR, one entry per CDR3 protein. The table lists 1.5 million to 2 million distinct CDR3 sequences, under 30% of them singletons. Sequencing was performed on blood. These receptor sequences come from a young woman in good health. CDR3s include the opening cysteine and the closing phenylalanine or tryptophan. Each record gives: D gene, V gene, clone size, J gene, CDR3 protein, CDR3 DNA. D genes are given only for firm matches. Some rows mark clone size as missing; the rest say once, few, many or name a class of expanded clone.

NA	TRBV20-1	once	TRBJ2-1	CSAAIVVGLNGQFF	TGCAGTGCTGCCATAGTGGTAGGATTGAATGGGCAGTTCTTC
NA	TRBV3-1	NA	TRBJ2-4	CASSQRPRGGLSGQYF	TGTGCCAGCAGCCAAAGGCCCCGGGGCGGGCTTTCCGGGCAGTACTTC
NA	TRBV29-1	many	TRBJ2-3	CSGSSSSDTQYF	TGCAGCGGATCTAGTTCGTCGGATACGCAGTATTTT
NA	TRBV20-1	few	TRBJ1-5	CSAGVGPDGQPQHF	TGCAGTGCTGGAGTAGGGCCAGACGGTCAGCCCCAGCATTTT
TRBD2	TRBV6-1	few	TRBJ2-2	CASSSGLAGGENTGELFF	TGTGCCAGCAGCTCCGGACTAGCGGGGGGAGAAAACACCGGGGAGCTGTTTTTT
NA	TRBV6-9	NA	TRBJ1-5	CASRLPRGSQPQHF	TGTGCCAGCAGACTTCCCAGGGGATCGCAGCCCCAGCATTTT
NA	TRBV6-5	NA	TRBJ1-1	CASRLDPQGTEAFF	TGTGCCAGCAGATTAGACCCGCAGGGCACTGAAGCTTTCTTT
TRBD1	TRBV6-5	few	TRBJ1-5	CASSPTGESQHF	TGTGCCAGCAGCCCGACAGGGGAGTCTCAGCATTTT
TRBD2	TRBV12-3/TRBV12-4	few	TRBJ2-3	CASTYSGSSTDTQYF	TGTGCCAGCACCTATAGCGGGTCTAGCACAGATACGCAGTATTTT
NA	TRBV4-3	NA	TRBJ1-2	CASSQDGTGINYGYTF	TGCGCCAGCAGCCAAGATGGCACAGGGATTAACTATGGCTACACCTTC
NA	TRBV11-2	many	TRBJ2-3	CASSPLPSTDTQYF	TGCGCCAGCAGCCCCCTTCCTTCCACAGATACGCAGTATTTT
TRBD1	TRBV28	NA	TRBJ1-2	CASTVTGVDYGYTF	TGTGCCAGCACCGTGACAGGGGTGGACTATGGCTACACCTTC
TRBD2	TRBV7-2	few	TRBJ2-7	CASSLAPSSGRIFEQYF	TGTGCCAGCAGCTTAGCCCCCTCTAGCGGGAGAATCTTCGAGCAGTACTTC
TRBD2	TRBV6-5	many	TRBJ2-7	CASSELWTSTNEQYF	TGTGCCAGCAGTGAATTGTGGACTAGCACCAACGAGCAGTACTTC
NA	TRBV15	NA	TRBJ2-7	CATSRDVGAGSSEQYF	TGTGCCACCAGCAGAGATGTGGGGGCGGGTTCAAGCGAGCAGTACTTC
TRBD2	TRBV10-3	many	TRBJ2-3	CAISEREGLTDTQYF	TGTGCCATCAGTGAGCGGGAGGGACTCACAGATACGCAGTATTTT
NA	TRBV11-2	NA	TRBJ1-1	CASRQNAEAFF	TGTGCCAGCAGACAGAACGCCGAAGCTTTCTTT